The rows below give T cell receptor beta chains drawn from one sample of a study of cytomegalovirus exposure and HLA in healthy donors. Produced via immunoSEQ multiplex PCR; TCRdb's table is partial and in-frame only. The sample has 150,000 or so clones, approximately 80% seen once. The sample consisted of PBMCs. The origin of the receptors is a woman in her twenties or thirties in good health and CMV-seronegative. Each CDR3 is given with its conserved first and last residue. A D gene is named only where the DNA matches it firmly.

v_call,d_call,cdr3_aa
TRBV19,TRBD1,CASTGTVGYGYTF
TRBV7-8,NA,CASSPSTDTQYF
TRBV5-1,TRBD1,CASSLGGTGVGDGYPF
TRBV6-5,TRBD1,CASSYSPGQGNEQFF
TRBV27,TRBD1,CASRQGARYLHEQYF
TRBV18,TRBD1,CASSTQTGANTGELFF
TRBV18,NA,CASSYQDSTYEQYF
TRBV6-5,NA,CASSYSGEDTEAFF
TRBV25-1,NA,CASSEYLGGNGYPF
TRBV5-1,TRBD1,CASSLWTGSSYEQYF
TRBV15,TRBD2,CATSSDGTSGLYEQYF
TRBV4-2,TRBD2,CASSQVAGDFKNIQYF
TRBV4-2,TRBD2,CASSQGSGGAGETQYF
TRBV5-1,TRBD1,CASSLQGPNNYGYTF
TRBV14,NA,CASSQDGQGFSGYTF
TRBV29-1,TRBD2,CSVEVAGYNEQFF
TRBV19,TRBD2,CASSIHSSGRAGETQYF